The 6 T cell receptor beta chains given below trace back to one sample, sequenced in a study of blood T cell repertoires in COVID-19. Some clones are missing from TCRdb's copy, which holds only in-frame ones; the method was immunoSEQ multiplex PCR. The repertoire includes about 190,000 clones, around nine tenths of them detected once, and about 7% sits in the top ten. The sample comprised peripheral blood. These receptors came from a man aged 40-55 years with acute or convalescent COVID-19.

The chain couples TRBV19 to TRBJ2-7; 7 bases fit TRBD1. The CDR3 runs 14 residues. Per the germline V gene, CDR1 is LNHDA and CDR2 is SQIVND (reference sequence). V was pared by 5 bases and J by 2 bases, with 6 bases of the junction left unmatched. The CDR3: CASSERTGTYEQYF. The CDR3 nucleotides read TGTGCCAGTAGTGAGAGGACAGGTACCTACGAGCAGTACTTC.

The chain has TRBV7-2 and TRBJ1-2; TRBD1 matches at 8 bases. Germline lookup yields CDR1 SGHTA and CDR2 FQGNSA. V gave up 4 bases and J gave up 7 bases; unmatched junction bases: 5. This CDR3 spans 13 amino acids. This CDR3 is CASSSRTGSGYTF. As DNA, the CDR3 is TGTGCCAGCAGCTCGCGGACAGGGAGTGGCTACACCTTC. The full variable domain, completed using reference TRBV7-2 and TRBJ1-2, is GAGVSQSPSNKVTEKGKDVELRCDPISGHTALYWYRQSLGQGLEFLIYFQGNSAPDKSGLPSDRFSAERTGGSVSTLTIQRTQQEDSAVYLCASSSRTGSGYTFGSGTRLTVV.

CDR3 amino acids: CAWSGGGVSYGYTF. The CDR3 DNA sequence: TGTGCCTGGAGTGGTGGGGGGGTCTCCTATGGCTACACCTTC. The chain employs TRBV30 and TRBJ1-2; D may be TRBD1 (5 bases). Trimming took off 1 base at V and 4 bases at J, with 13 bases between the two ends. This CDR3 comprises 14 residues. Per germline, CDR1 GTSNPN and CDR2 SVGIG (reference sequence). The whole variable domain, filled in from reference TRBV30 and TRBJ1-2, reads SQTIHQWPATLVQPVGSPLSLECTVEGTSNPNLYWYRQAAGRGLQLLFYSVGIGQISSEVPQNLSASRPQDRQFILSSKKLLLSDSGFYLCAWSGGGVSYGYTFGSGTRLTVV.

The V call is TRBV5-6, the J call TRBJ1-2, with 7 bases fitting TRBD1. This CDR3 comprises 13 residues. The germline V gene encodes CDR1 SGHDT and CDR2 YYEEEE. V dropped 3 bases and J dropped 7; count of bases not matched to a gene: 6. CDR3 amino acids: CASSSRQGGGYTF. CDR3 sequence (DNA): TGTGCCAGCAGCTCCCGACAGGGAGGTGGCTACACCTTC. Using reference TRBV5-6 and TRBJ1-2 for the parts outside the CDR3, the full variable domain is DAGVTQSPTHLIKTRGQQVTLRCSPKSGHDTVSWYQQALGQGPQFIFQYYEEEERQRGNFPDRFSGHQFPNYSSELNVNALLLGDSALYLCASSSRQGGGYTFGSGTRLTVV.

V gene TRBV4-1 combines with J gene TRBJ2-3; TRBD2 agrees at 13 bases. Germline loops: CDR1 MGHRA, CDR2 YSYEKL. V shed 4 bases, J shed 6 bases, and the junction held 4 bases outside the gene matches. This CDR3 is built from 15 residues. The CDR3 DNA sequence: TGCGCCAGCAGCCTCGGGACTAGCGGGGCCGATACGCAGTATTTT. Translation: CASSLGTSGADTQYF.

Here the CDR3 reads CASSYSLPKQGVTQYF. CDR3 nucleotides: TGTGCCAGCAGTTACTCCCTTCCAAAACAGGGAGTGACCCAGTACTTC. The chain links TRBV6-5 to TRBJ2-5, with a possible D match to TRBD1 (6 bases). The CDR3 has 16 amino acids. V lost 0 bases and J lost 7, with 18 bases in between. Germline CDR1 MNHEY, CDR2 SVGAGI.